This T cell receptor (beta chain) stems from a study of shared clonotypes between healthy human individuals. The study, taken as a whole, reports: Rarefaction showed sorted-subset sequencing was incomplete despite large depth.

The V end was cut by 0 bases, the J end by 0 bases, with 6 bases between. This CDR3 has 15 residues. The germline V gene has CDR1 LNHDA and CDR2 SQIVND (reference sequence). Every subset had its genomic DNA shared out evenly among several immunoSEQ plates. Sorted subsets were amplified in replicate PCRs using about 200 ng DNA, around 30,000 T cell genomes. Libraries were prepared by immunoSEQ multiplex PCR; TCRdb keeps only in-frame clonotypes and omits some of them. Of under 850,000 clones detected, around 77% appear once; the ten largest clones hold under 2%. A word on this clone: Its antigen is still unknown.

Sequencing used memory CD4+ T cells sorted from blood. Subset given: CD45RA-negative fraction. The chain recombines TRBV19 with TRBJ1-3; D remains unclear. This clonotype originated in a woman aged 25 to 39 in good health. The CDR3 nucleotides read TGTGCCAGTAGTATAGACGGATACTCTGGAAACACCATATATTTT. It encodes CASSIDGYSGNTIYF.